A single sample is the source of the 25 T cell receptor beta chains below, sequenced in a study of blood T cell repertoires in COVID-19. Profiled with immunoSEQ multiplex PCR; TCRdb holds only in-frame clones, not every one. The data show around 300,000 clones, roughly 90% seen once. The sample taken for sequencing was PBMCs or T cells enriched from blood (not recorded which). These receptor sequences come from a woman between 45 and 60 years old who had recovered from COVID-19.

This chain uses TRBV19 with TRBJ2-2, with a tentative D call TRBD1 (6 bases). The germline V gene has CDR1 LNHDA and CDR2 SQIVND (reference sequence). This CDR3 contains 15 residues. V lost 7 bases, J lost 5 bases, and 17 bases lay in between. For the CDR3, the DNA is TGTGCCAGTAAGGCCCAGGGGAGCTTAACCGGGGAGCTGTTTTTT. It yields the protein CASKAQGSLTGELFF.

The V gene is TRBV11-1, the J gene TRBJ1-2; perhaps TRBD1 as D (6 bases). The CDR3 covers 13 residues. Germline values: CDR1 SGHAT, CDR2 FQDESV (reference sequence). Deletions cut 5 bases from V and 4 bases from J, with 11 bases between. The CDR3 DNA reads TGTGCCAGCAGCGTACAGGGAGCCTATGGCTACACCTTC. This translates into CASSVQGAYGYTF.

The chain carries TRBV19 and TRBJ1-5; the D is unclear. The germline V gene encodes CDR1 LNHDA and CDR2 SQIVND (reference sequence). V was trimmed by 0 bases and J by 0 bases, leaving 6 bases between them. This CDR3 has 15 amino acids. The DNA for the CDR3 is TGTGCCAGTAGTATAGACAGATCTAGCAATCAGCCCCAGCATTTT. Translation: CASSIDRSSNQPQHF.

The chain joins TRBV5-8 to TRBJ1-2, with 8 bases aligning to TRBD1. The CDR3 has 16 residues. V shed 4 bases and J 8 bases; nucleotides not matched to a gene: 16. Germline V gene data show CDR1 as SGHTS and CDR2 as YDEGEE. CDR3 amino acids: CASSPGQGILPEGYTF. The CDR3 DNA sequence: TGTGCCAGCAGCCCAGGACAGGGAATCCTTCCGGAGGGCTACACCTTC.

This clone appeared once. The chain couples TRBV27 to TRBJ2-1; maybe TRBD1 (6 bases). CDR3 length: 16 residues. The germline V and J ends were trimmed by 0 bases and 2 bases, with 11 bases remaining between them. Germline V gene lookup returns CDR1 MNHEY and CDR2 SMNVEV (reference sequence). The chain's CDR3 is CASSLSNRAPYNEQFF. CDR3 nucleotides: TGTGCCAGCAGTTTATCGAACAGGGCCCCCTACAATGAGCAGTTCTTC.

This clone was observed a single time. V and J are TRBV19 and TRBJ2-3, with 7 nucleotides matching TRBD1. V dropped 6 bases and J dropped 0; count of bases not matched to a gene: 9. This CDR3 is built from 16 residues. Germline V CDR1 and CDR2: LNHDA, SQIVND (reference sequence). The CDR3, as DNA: TGTGCCAGTAGGGGGCTAAGACAGGGCAGCACAGATACGCAGTATTTT. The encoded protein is CASRGLRQGSTDTQYF.

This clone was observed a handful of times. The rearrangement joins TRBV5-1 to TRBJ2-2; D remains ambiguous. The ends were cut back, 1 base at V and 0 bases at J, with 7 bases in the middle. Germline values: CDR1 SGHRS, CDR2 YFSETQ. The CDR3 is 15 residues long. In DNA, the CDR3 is TGCGCCAGCAGCTTGCCGACACCGAACACCGGGGAGCTGTTTTTT. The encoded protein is CASSLPTPNTGELFF.

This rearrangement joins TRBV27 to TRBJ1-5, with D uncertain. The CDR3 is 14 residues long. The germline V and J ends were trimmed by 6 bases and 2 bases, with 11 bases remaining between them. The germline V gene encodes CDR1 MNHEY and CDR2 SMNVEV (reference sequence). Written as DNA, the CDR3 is TGTGCCAGCAGCTTAAGAGGTGGCAATCAGCCCCAGCATTTT. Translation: CASSLRGGNQPQHF.

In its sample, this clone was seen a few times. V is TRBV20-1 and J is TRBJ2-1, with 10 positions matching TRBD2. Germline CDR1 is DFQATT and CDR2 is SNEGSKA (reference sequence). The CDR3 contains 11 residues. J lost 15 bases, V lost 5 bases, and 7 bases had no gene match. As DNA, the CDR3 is TGCAGTGCTCCGGAAGCGGGAGGGCCGTTCTTC. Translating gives CSAPEAGGPFF.

Here the CDR3 reads CASRPTGAGEQYF. The DNA of the CDR3 is TGTGCCAGCAGGCCGACAGGGGCGGGGGAGCAGTACTTC. This chain links TRBV7-9 with TRBJ2-7; the match to TRBD1 covers 8 bases. Trimming took 6 bases from V and 7 from J; bases not matched to a gene: 8. Germline CDR1 SEHNR, CDR2 FQNEAQ (reference sequence). The CDR3 length is 13 residues.

The CDR3 nucleotides read TGTGCCAGCAGCCCGACAGGGGGCCAGGGAGCTTTCTTT. The encoded protein is CASSPTGGQGAFF. This sequence joins TRBV7-9 and TRBJ1-1; 10 nucleotides align to TRBD1. Germline V CDR1 and CDR2: SEHNR, FQNEAQ (reference sequence). The CDR3 consists of 13 residues. With 5 bases clipped from V and 10 bases from J, the junction kept 7 bases outside the gene matches.

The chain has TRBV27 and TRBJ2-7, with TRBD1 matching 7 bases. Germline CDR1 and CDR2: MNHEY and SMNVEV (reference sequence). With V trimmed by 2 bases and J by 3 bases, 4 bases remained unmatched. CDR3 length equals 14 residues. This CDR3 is CASSLRDSLYEQYF. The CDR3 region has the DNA TGTGCCAGCAGTTTACGGGACAGCCTCTACGAGCAGTACTTC.

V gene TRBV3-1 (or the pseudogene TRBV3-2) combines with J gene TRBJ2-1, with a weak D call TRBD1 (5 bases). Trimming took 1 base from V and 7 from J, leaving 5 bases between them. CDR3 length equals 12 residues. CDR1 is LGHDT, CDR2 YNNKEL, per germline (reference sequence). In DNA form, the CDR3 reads TGTGCCAGCAGCCAAGGGACAAATGAGCAGTTCTTC. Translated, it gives CASSQGTNEQFF.

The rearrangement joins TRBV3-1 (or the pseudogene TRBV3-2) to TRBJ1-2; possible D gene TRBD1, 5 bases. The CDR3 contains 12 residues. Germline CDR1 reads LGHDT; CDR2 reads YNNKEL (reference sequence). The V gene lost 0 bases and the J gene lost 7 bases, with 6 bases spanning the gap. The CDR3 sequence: CASSQDRGGYTF. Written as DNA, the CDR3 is TGTGCCAGCAGCCAAGATAGGGGTGGCTACACCTTC.

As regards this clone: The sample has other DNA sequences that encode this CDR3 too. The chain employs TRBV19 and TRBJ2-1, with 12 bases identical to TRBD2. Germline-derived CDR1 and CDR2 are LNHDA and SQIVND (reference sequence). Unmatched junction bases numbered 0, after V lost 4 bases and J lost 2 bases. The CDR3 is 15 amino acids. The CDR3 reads CASSRLAGAYNEQFF. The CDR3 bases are TGTGCCAGTAGTAGACTAGCGGGAGCCTACAATGAGCAGTTCTTC.

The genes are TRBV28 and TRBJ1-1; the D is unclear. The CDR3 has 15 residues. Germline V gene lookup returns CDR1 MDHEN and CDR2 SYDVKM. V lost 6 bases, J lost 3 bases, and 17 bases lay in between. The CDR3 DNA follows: TGTGCCAGCAGCCGACGGACTTTTTGGGACACTGAAGCTTTCTTT. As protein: CASSRRTFWDTEAFF.

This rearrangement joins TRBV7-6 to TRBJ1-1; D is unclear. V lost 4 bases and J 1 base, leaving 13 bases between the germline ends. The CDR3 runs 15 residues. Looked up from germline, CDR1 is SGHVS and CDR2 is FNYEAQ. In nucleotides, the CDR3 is TGTGCCAGCAGCTCCGCCTATGCGGGGAACACTGAAGCTTTCTTT. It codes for CASSSAYAGNTEAFF.

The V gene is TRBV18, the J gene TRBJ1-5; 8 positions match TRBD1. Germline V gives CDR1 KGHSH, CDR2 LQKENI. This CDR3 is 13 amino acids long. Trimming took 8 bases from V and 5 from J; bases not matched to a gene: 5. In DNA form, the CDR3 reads TGTGCCAGCAGCGGACAGGGCGATCAGCCCCAGCATTTT. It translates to CASSGQGDQPQHF.

For the CDR3, the DNA is TGCGCCAGCAGCCAGGGCAGGCGCGACGAGCAGTACTTC. Translated: CASSQGRRDEQYF. This sequence joins TRBV4-1 and TRBJ2-7, with D uncertain. The CDR3 totals 13 residues. CDR1 is MGHRA and CDR2 is YSYEKL in the germline V gene. The V end was cut by 3 bases, the J end by 5 bases, with 11 bases between.

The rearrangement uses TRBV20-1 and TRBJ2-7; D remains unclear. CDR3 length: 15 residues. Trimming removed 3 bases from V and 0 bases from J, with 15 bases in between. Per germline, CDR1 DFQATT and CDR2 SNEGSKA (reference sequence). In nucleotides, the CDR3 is TGCAGTGCTAGTGTCTCCAGAGCGACCTCCTACGAGCAGTACTTC. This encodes CSASVSRATSYEQYF.

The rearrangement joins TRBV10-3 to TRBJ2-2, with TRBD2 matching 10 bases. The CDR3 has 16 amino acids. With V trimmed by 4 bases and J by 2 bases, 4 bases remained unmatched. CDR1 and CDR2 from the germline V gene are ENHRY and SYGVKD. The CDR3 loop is CAISGPSGGNTGELFF. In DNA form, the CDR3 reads TGTGCCATCAGTGGCCCTAGCGGGGGCAACACCGGGGAGCTGTTTTTT.

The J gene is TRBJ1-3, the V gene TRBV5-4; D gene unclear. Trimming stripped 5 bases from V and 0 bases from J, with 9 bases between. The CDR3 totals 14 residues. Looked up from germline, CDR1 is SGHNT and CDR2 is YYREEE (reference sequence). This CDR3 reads CASRMGPSGNTIYF. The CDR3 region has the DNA TGTGCCAGCAGGATGGGCCCCTCTGGAAACACCATATATTTT.

In DNA form, the CDR3 reads TGTGCCAGCAGTTCGTTTGGGGGCCCGGGACGAAGGACTAGCGGGAGTGCCGGTGAGCAGTTCTTC. As protein: CASSSFGGPGRRTSGSAGEQFF. The chain employs TRBV28 and TRBJ2-1, with 13 bases lining up with TRBD2. The CDR3 spans 22 residues. With V trimmed by 4 bases and J by 9 bases, 27 bases remained unmatched. Germline-derived CDR1 and CDR2 are MDHEN and SYDVKM.

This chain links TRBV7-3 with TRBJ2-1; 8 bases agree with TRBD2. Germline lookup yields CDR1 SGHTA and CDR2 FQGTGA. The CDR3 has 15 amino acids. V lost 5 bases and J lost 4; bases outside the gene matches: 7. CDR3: CASSLGLAEYNEQFF. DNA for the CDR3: TGTGCCAGCAGCCTAGGACTAGCAGAATACAATGAGCAGTTCTTC.

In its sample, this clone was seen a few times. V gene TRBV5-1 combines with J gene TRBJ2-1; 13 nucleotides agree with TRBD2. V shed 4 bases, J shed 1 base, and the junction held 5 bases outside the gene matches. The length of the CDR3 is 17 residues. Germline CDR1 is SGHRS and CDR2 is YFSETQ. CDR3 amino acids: CASSKGLAGESYNEQFF. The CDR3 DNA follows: TGCGCCAGCAGCAAAGGACTAGCGGGAGAATCCTACAATGAGCAGTTCTTC.